This TCR beta chain was recovered during a study of T cell changes during pregnancy in multiple sclerosis. Germline V gene lookup returns CDR1 SQVTM and CDR2 ANQGSEA. The V gene lost 7 bases and the J gene lost 6 bases, with 15 bases spanning the gap. The CDR3 spans 12 residues. The repertoire was sequenced with immunoSEQ multiplex PCR; TCRdb's copy has only in-frame clones and lacks some. The sample contains approximately 79,000 clones, just under 95% of which appear only once. This material consisted of peripheral blood, taken in the second trimester of pregnancy. This sequence was found in a female donor in good health, enrolled as a control in a pregnancy study. The gene calls are TRBV29-1 and TRBJ1-2; D perhaps matches TRBD1 (5 bases). CDR3 residues: CSAGAPLDGYTF. The CDR3 DNA is TGCAGCGCTGGGGCGCCGTTGGATGGCTACACCTTC. The full variable domain, its missing parts supplied by reference TRBV29-1 and TRBJ1-2, is SAVISQKPSRDICQRGTSLTIQCQVDSQVTMMFWYRQQPGQSLTLIATANQGSEATYESGFVIDKFPISRPNLTFSTLTVSNMSPEDSSIYLCSAGAPLDGYTFGSGTRLTVV.